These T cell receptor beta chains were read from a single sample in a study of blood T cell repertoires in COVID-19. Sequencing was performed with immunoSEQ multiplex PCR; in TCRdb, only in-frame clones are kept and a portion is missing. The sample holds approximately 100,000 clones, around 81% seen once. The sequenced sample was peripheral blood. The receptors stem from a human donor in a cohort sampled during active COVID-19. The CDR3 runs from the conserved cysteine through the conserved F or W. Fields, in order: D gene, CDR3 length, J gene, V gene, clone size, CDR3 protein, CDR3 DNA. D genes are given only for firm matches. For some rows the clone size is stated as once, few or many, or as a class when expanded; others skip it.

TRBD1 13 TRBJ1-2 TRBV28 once CASSLQGARGYTF TGTGCCAGCAGTTTACAGGGGGCGCGAGGCTACACCTTC
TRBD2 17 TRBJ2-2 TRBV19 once CASSIGTSGTYTGELFF TGTGCCAGTAGTATAGGGACTAGCGGGACCTACACCGGGGAGCTGTTTTTT
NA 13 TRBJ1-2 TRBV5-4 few CASSLGAAYGYTF TGTGCCAGCAGCTTGGGGGCAGCCTATGGCTACACCTTC
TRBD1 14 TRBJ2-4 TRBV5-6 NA CASSLGQSVSIQYF TGTGCCAGCAGCCTGGGACAGTCGGTTTCCATTCAGTACTTC
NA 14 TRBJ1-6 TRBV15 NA CATSRGGGNSPLHF TGTGCCACCAGCAGAGGGGGCGGAAATTCACCCCTCCACTTT
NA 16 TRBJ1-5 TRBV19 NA CASRPEGASAPQPQHF TGTGCCAGCCGTCCCGAAGGGGCCTCAGCCCCTCAGCCCCAGCATTTT
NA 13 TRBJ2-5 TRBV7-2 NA CASSLGALETQYF TGTGCCAGCAGCTTAGGGGCGTTGGAGACCCAGTACTTC
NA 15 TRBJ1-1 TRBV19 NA CASSIAAAGDGEAFF TGTGCCAGTAGTATAGCCGCGGCAGGGGATGGTGAAGCTTTCTTT
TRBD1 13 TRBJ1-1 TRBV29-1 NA CSVTTAGGSEAFF TGCAGCGTTACCACTGCAGGGGGAAGTGAAGCTTTCTTT
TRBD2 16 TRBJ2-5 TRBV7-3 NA CASSGGLAGGPKTQYF TGTGCCAGCAGCGGGGGACTAGCGGGAGGCCCTAAGACCCAGTACTTC
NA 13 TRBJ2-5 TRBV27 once CASSAADSYTQYF TGTGCCAGCAGCGCTGCGGACAGTTATACCCAGTACTTC
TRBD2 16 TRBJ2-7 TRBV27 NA CASSLWLAGAAYEQYF TGTGCCAGCAGTTTATGGCTAGCGGGAGCCGCCTACGAGCAGTACTTC
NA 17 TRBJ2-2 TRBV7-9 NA CASSLSRGRANTGELFF TGTGCCAGCAGCTTATCGCGGGGCCGCGCGAACACCGGGGAGCTGTTTTTT
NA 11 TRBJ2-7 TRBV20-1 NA CSADDSYEQYF TGCAGTGCGGACGACAGCTACGAGCAGTACTTC
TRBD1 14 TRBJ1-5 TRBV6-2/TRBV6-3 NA CASSPTGNNQPQHF TGTGCCAGCAGTCCGACAGGGAATAATCAGCCCCAGCATTTT
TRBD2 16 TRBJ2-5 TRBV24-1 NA CATSDFLAGGRETQYF TGTGCCACCAGTGATTTTCTAGCGGGAGGCAGAGAGACCCAGTACTTC
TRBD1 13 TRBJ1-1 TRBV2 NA CASSPGTGPEAFF TGTGCCAGCAGCCCCGGGACAGGGCCTGAAGCTTTCTTT
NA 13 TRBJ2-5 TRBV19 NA CASSIGTEETQYF TGTGCCAGTAGTATAGGGACAGAAGAGACCCAGTACTTC
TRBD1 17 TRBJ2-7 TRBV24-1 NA CATSAHRDRGSPYEQYF TGTGCCACCAGTGCCCACCGGGACAGGGGAAGCCCCTACGAGCAGTACTTC